Presented here are 14 T cell receptor beta chains from one specimen sequenced in a study of blood T cell repertoires in COVID-19. The data were produced by immunoSEQ multiplex PCR, yet TCRdb's version contains in-frame clones alone and is incomplete. This sample has about 480,000 clones, with roughly 90% found just once. The sequenced sample was PBMCs or T cells enriched from blood (not recorded which). The receptor set was obtained from a woman aged 40 to 50 who had recovered from COVID-19.

The J gene is TRBJ2-7, the V gene TRBV5-6; TRBD1 is a possible D gene (6 bases). The CDR3 runs to 14 residues. Per germline, CDR1 SGHDT and CDR2 YYEEEE. V lost 3 bases, J lost 0 bases, and 10 bases lay in between. The CDR3 spells CASSWRQASYEQYF. CDR3 nucleotide sequence: TGTGCCAGCAGCTGGAGACAGGCCTCCTACGAGCAGTACTTC.

The V gene is TRBV5-1, the J gene TRBJ2-5; TRBD2 aligns across 8 bases. The V and J ends lost 1 base and 7 bases, in that order; junction bases with no gene match: 12. Germline assignment: CDR1 SGHRS and CDR2 YFSETQ. The CDR3 has 16 amino acids. The CDR3 nucleotides are TGCGCCAGCAGCTTGACCCCACTAGCGGCCTCGGGGACCCAGTACTTC. Translating gives CASSLTPLAASGTQYF.

V and J are TRBV5-8 and TRBJ1-2; possible D gene TRBD1, 6 bases. Trimming shortened V by 5 bases and J by 4 bases, and 15 bases separated the two germline ends. The CDR3 is 14 residues long. Looked up from germline, CDR1 is SGHTS and CDR2 is YDEGEE. The CDR3 DNA is TGTGCCAGCAGGTGGCCAGGGGCATCCTATGGCTACACCTTC. Its protein is CASRWPGASYGYTF.

V gene TRBV7-8 combines with J gene TRBJ2-2, with 8 bases matching TRBD2. Germline V lookup: CDR1 SGHVS, CDR2 FQNEAQ. The CDR3 is made up of 19 amino acids. J gave up 0 bases and V 6 bases, and 15 bases lay outside the gene matches. CDR3 amino acids: CASRGIATSAPTNTGELFF. In DNA, the CDR3 is TGTGCCAGCAGGGGGATTGCGACTAGCGCCCCAACGAACACCGGGGAGCTGTTTTTT. Looking up the rest from reference TRBV7-8 and TRBJ2-2 gives the full variable domain: GAGVSQSPRYKVAKRGQDVALRCDPISGHVSLFWYQQALGQGPEFLTYFQNEAQLDKSGLPSDRFFAERPEGSVSTLKIQRTQQEDSAVYLCASRGIATSAPTNTGELFFGEGSRLTVL.

The chain couples TRBV6-2 or TRBV6-3 to TRBJ2-3; 8 positions match TRBD1. The CDR3 consists of 20 residues. Per germline, CDR1 MNHEY and CDR2 SVGEGT. V gave up 0 bases and J gave up 3 bases; unmatched junction bases: 17. For the CDR3, the DNA is TGTGCCAGCAGTTACTCGATCGGACGAAGCCGCAGGGGGCGAACAGATACGCAGTATTTT. This encodes CASSYSIGRSRRGRTDTQYF.

As concerns this clone: The identical CDR3 is also encoded by other nucleotide sequences in the sample. V usage is TRBV30 and J usage is TRBJ1-5; no definite D call. Germline values: CDR1 GTSNPN, CDR2 SVGIG (reference sequence). The V end lost 5 bases, the J end lost 2 bases, and 13 bases lay between the germline ends. The CDR3 has 14 residues. This CDR3 is CAWSPGVGNQPQHF. The CDR3 DNA follows: TGTGCCTGGTCTCCGGGTGTTGGCAATCAGCCCCAGCATTTT.

This clone has a handful of counts. V and J are TRBV2 and TRBJ1-5; TRBD1 might be the D (5 bases). V was trimmed by 7 bases and J by 5 bases, leaving 18 bases between them. Germline V gene lookup returns CDR1 SNHLY and CDR2 FYNNEI. The CDR3 spans 15 residues. This CDR3 reads CASKLGGLRDQPQHF. The CDR3 region has the DNA TGTGCCAGCAAACTTGGGGGACTGAGGGATCAGCCCCAGCATTTT.

CDR3 nucleotide sequence: TGCGCCAGCCGTTCAGGCCGTAGCACAGATACGCAGTATTTT. Encoded protein: CASRSGRSTDTQYF. This chain connects TRBV10-1 to TRBJ2-3; no firm D call. The CDR3 is 14 residues long. V was trimmed by 8 bases and J by 0 bases, leaving 12 bases between them. The V gene's germline CDR1 is WNHNN and CDR2 SYGVQD (reference sequence).

V and J are TRBV7-2 and TRBJ1-2; no clear D. The CDR3 sequence is 14 residues long. CDR1 and CDR2 from the germline V gene are SGHTA and FQGNSA. V shed 3 bases and J shed 3 bases, with 11 bases lying between them. This CDR3 is CASSFRQADYGYTF. The CDR3 nucleotides read TGTGCCAGCAGCTTCCGGCAGGCTGACTATGGCTACACCTTC.

This sequence joins TRBV6-2 or TRBV6-3 and TRBJ2-7; no firm D call. Germline V CDR1 and CDR2: MNHEY, SVGEGT. V was pared by 2 bases and J by 3 bases, with 5 bases between. This CDR3 region has 12 residues. CDR3 in DNA: TGTGCCAGCAGTTACGTCAGCTACGAGCAGTACTTC. It translates to CASSYVSYEQYF.

CDR3 in DNA: TGTGCCAGCAGCTTAGAGCTGAGCTCCTACAATGAGCAGTTCTTC. Its protein is CASSLELSSYNEQFF. The chain recombines TRBV11-2 with TRBJ2-1; D gene unclear. This CDR3 contains 15 residues. Germline V lookup: CDR1 SGHAT, CDR2 FQNNGV. Trimming took 0 bases from V and 0 from J, leaving 6 bases between them.

This chain connects TRBV27 to TRBJ1-2; 7 bases fit TRBD1. Germline V gene lookup returns CDR1 MNHEY and CDR2 SMNVEV (reference sequence). The CDR3 runs 14 residues. After removal of 5 bases from V and 8 bases from J, the junction contained 11 bases not matched to a gene. DNA for the CDR3: TGTGCCAGCAGTACCTCTGACAGGGTATGGGGCTACACCTTC. Translating gives CASSTSDRVWGYTF.

The rearrangement uses TRBV7-6 and TRBJ2-7; 8 nucleotides line up with TRBD2. From germline, CDR1 is SGHVS and CDR2 FNYEAQ. V gave up 4 bases and J gave up 3 bases; unmatched junction bases: 11. The CDR3 contains 16 residues. Written as DNA, the CDR3 is TGTGCCAGCAGCTCGACCCCGGGAGGGCCCAACTACGAGCAGTACTTC. Protein sequence: CASSSTPGGPNYEQYF. The variable domain in full, with the rest retrieved from reference TRBV7-6 and TRBJ2-7, is GAGVSQSPRYKVTKRGQDVALRCDPISGHVSLYWYRQALGQGPEFLTYFNYEAQQDKSGLPNDRFSAERPEGSISTLTIQRTEQRDSAMYRCASSSTPGGPNYEQYFGPGTRLTVT.

V and J are TRBV30 and TRBJ1-4; D perhaps matches TRBD1 (5 bases). CDR3 length: 10 residues. V lost 2 bases to trimming and J lost 10 bases, with 5 bases between them. CDR1 is GTSNPN, CDR2 SVGIG, per germline (reference sequence). For the CDR3, the DNA is TGTGCCTGGAGTCAGGGAAAACTGTTTTTT. This codes for CAWSQGKLFF.